Detailed here is one TCR beta chain. Its antigen is not known. This CDR3 spans 12 amino acids. Deletions cut 6 bases from V and 1 base from J, with 6 bases between. CDR1 is ENHRY and CDR2 is SYGVKD in the germline V gene. This entry comes from a study of long-term antiretroviral therapy in people with HIV. Points from the study as a whole: Relative to transplant donor controls, diversity remained lower despite increasing after ART.

Assay version v3.0 of immunoSEQ was used, and it was run at survey level. The method was immunoSEQ multiplex PCR; TCRdb's version includes in-frame clones alone and lacks a portion of them. This table has more than 30,000 clones, roughly 77% appearing once. From each donor, at least one pre-ART PBMC sample and at least two post-ART PBMC samples were obtained. This rearrangement joins TRBV10-3 to TRBJ1-1; D not resolved. The starting material was unsorted PBMCs, obtained 1.9 years after starting antiretroviral therapy. The receptor's source is a young man with HIV. CDR3 in DNA: TGTGCCATCAGGTCACAGAACACTGAAGCTTTCTTT. This translates into CAIRSQNTEAFF.